Listed here are 3 T cell receptor beta chains from one sample, sequenced in a study of cytomegalovirus exposure and HLA in healthy donors. Researchers ran the PCR with 60 Vbeta and 13 Jbeta primers. Clones were read by immunoSEQ multiplex PCR, and TCRdb kept only the in-frame ones, dropping some. Of under 200,000 clones in the sample, 87% were seen once. Sequences were obtained from PBMCs. These receptors were obtained from a boy aged 2 to 10 in good health and CMV-seronegative.

The chain combines TRBV7-3 with TRBJ2-2; possibly TRBD2 for D (6 bases). Germline lookup yields CDR1 SGHTA and CDR2 FQGTGA. With 5 bases removed from V and 7 bases from J, the gap between germline ends came to 17 bases. This CDR3 has 15 amino acids. The CDR3 coding sequence is TGTGCCAGCAGCCCCTGGGGGGAAGGGCGCGGGGAGCTGTTTTTT. It yields the protein CASSPWGEGRGELFF.

This chain joins TRBV7-3 and TRBJ2-1, with TRBD2 identical over 9 bases. V lost 3 bases to trimming and J lost 6 bases; unmatched junction nucleotides: 6. The CDR3 runs 15 residues. Per the germline V gene, CDR1 is SGHTA and CDR2 is FQGTGA. The CDR3 region is CASSLGAGGGNEQFF. CDR3 DNA: TGTGCCAGCAGCTTGGGTGCGGGGGGGGGCAATGAGCAGTTCTTC. The entire variable domain, with the rest obtained from reference TRBV7-3 and TRBJ2-1, is as follows: GAGVSQTPSNKVTEKGKYVELRCDPISGHTALYWYRQSLGQGPEFLIYFQGTGAADDSGLPNDRFFAVRPEGSVSTLKIQRTERGDSAVYLCASSLGAGGGNEQFFGPGTRLTVL.

This clone was seen just once. This chain joins TRBV27 and TRBJ2-7, with 10 nucleotides matching TRBD1. The CDR3 is 15 residues long. Losses at the gene ends were 3 bases for V and 2 bases for J; bases not matched to a gene: 4. The germline CDR1 and CDR2 sequences are MNHEY and SMNVEV (reference sequence). Written as DNA, the CDR3 is TGTGCCAGCAGTTTTTTGGGACAGGGGACCTACGAGCAGTACTTC. This gives the protein CASSFLGQGTYEQYF.